This T cell receptor beta chain was identified in a study of blood T cell repertoires in COVID-19. The protocol was immunoSEQ multiplex PCR, while the TCRdb copy is restricted to in-frame clones and leaves out a portion. The sample includes some 300,000 clones, more than 80% of them seen just once. Patients in Seattle were enrolled during active infection, then followed longitudinally. This sequence was found in a woman aged 45-59 years with COVID-19, enrolled during active disease. What was sequenced was peripheral blood.

The CDR3, as DNA: TGTGCCAGCAGTTTAGCCAGGGGGATCAAGAACACTGAAGCTTTCTTT. Its protein product is CASSLARGIKNTEAFF. The rearrangement joins TRBV27 to TRBJ1-1, with 7 bases identical to TRBD1. The germline gives CDR1 MNHEY, CDR2 SMNVEV (reference sequence). Trimming removed 2 bases from V and 1 base from J; junction bases left unmatched: 7. The CDR3 has 16 amino acids.